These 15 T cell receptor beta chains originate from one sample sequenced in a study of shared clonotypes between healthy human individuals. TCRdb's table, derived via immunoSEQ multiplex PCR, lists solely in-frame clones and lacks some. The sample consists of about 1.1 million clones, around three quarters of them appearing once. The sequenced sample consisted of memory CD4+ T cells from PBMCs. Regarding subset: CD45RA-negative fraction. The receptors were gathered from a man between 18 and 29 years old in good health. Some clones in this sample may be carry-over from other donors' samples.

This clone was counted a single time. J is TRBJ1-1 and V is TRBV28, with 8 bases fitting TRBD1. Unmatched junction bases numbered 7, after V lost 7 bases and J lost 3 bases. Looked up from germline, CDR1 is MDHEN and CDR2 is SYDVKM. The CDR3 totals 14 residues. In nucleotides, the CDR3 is TGTGCCAGCACTAGACAGGGGTTCGACACTGAAGCTTTCTTT. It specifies CASTRQGFDTEAFF.

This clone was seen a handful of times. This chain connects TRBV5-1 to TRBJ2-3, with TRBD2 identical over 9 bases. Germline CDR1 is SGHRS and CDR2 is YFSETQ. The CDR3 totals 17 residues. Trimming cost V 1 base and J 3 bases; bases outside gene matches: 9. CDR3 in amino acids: CASSLLPNLAGTDTQYF. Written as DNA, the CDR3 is TGCGCCAGCAGCTTGCTCCCCAATCTAGCGGGAACAGATACGCAGTATTTT.

The CDR3 sequence: CASSHDRGDTGELFF. The CDR3 nucleotides read TGTGCCAGCAGCCACGACAGGGGCGACACCGGGGAGCTGTTTTTT. The rearrangement joins TRBV7-9 to TRBJ2-2, with 8 nucleotides matching TRBD1. Germline values: CDR1 SEHNR, CDR2 FQNEAQ (reference sequence). The CDR3 runs 15 residues. The ends lost 5 bases at V and 3 bases at J; junction bases unmatched: 5.

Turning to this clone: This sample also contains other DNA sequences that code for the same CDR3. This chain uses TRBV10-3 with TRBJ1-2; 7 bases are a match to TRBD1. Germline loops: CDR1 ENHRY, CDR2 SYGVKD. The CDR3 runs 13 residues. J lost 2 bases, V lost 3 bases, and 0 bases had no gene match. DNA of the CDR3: TGTGCCATCAGTGACAGGGGGAACTATGGCTACACCTTC. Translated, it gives CAISDRGNYGYTF.

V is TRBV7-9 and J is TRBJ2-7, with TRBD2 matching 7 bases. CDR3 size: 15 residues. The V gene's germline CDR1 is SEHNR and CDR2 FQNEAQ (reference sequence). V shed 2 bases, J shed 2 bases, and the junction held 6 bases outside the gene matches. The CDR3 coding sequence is TGTGCCAGCAGCTTACTGGCGGGAGTAACCTACGAGCAGTACTTC. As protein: CASSLLAGVTYEQYF.

CDR3 nucleotides: TGTGCCAGCAGGGAAGGACTAGCTGACGGGGAGCTGTTTTTT. This gives the protein CASREGLADGELFF. The chain has TRBV7-3 and TRBJ2-2, with 8 bases lining up with TRBD2. J lost 7 bases, V lost 6 bases, and 7 bases had no gene match. The CDR3 has 14 residues. Germline CDR1 and CDR2: SGHTA and FQGTGA.

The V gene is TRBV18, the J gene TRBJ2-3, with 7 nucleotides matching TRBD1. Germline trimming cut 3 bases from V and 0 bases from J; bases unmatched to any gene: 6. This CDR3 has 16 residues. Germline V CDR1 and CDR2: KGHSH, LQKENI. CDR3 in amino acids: CASSPGTAYSTDTQYF. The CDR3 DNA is TGTGCCAGCTCACCGGGGACAGCCTACAGCACAGATACGCAGTATTTT.

DNA of the CDR3: TGCAGCGTTGATGACACTAGCTCCTACAATGAGCAGTTCTTC. This codes for CSVDDTSSYNEQFF. The chain recombines TRBV29-1 with TRBJ2-1; perhaps TRBD2 as D (5 bases). Trimming removed 3 bases at V and 0 bases at J, with 9 bases between. The CDR3 runs to 14 residues. The germline V gene encodes CDR1 SQVTM and CDR2 ANQGSEA.

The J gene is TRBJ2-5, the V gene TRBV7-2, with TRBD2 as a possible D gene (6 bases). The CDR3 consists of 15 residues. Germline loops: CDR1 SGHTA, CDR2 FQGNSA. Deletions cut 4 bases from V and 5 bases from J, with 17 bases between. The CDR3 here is CASSSRSGGRETQYF. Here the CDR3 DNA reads TGTGCCAGCAGCTCCCGTAGCGGTGGCCGGGAGACCCAGTACTTC.

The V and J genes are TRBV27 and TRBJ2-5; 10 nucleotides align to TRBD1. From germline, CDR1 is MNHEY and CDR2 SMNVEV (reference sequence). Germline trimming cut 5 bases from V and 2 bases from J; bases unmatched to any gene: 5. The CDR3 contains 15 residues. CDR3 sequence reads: CASSPWTGGQETQYF. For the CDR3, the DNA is TGTGCCAGCAGTCCTTGGACAGGGGGTCAAGAGACCCAGTACTTC.

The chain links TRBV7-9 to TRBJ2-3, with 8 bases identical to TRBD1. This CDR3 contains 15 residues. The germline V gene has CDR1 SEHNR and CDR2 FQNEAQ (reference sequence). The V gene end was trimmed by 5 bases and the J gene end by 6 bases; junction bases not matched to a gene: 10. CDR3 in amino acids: CASSGGTGFLDTQYF. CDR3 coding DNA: TGTGCCAGCAGCGGAGGGACAGGCTTTTTGGATACGCAGTATTTT.

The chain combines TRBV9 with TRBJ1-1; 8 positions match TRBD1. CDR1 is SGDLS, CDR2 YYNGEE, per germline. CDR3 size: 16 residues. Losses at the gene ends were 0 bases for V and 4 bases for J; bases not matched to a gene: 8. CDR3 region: CASSVDTGGGGTEAFF. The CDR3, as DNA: TGTGCCAGCAGCGTAGACACAGGGGGAGGAGGCACTGAAGCTTTCTTT.

CDR3 residues: CASSLTSGPWETQYF. CDR3 bases: TGTGCCAGCAGCTTAACTAGCGGCCCGTGGGAGACCCAGTACTTC. This chain joins TRBV11-2 and TRBJ2-5; 8 nucleotides line up with TRBD2. There are 15 residues in the CDR3. Germline values: CDR1 SGHAT, CDR2 FQNNGV. J was trimmed by 5 bases and V by 2 bases; bases with no gene match: 7.

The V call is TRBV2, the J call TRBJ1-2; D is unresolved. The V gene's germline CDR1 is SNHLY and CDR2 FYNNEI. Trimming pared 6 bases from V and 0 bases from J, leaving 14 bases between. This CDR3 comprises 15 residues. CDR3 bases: TGTGCCAGCAGGAAAGGACGGGAAGCTAACTATGGCTACACCTTC. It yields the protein CASRKGREANYGYTF.

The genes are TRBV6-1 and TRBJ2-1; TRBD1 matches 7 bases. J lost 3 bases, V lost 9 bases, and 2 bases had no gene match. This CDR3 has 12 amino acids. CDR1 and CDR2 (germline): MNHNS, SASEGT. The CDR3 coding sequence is TGTGCCAGTTGGGACAGCTACAATGAGCAGTTCTTC. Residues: CASWDSYNEQFF.